The sequence of this T cell receptor beta chain was determined in a study of metastatic and nonmetastatic thyroid tumors. Overall study: Repertoire comparison spanned blood and tumor or nodule tissue of malignant and benign thyroid patients. Broader study findings: Malignant thyroid tumors reportedly exceeded benign nodules significantly in TCR beta diversity, with the difference appearing in blood and tumor.

TCRdb re-processed the PCR reads through MiXCR. The sample carries 85,000 to 95,000 clones, around 14% recorded once. On this clone itself: Antigen specificity is unknown.

Every patient underwent thyroid surgery untreated. The germline gives CDR1 MGHRA, CDR2 YSYEKL. Trimming removed 0 bases from V and 1 base from J, with 13 bases in between. This CDR3 region has 17 residues. This sequence originates from a female donor with papillary thyroid cancer or a benign thyroid nodule (not recorded which). Some clones in this sample may be carry-over from other donors' samples. Material for sequencing was blood. The chain has TRBV4-1 and TRBJ2-4, with no clear D. The chain's CDR3 is CASSQEIRVGAKNIQYF. The CDR3 nucleotides are TGCGCCAGCAGCCAAGAGATTCGGGTGGGGGCCAAAAACATTCAGTACTTC.